This entry describes one TCR beta chain. CDR1 and CDR2 from the germline V gene are MNHEY and SVGAGI. Trimming took 5 bases from V and 6 from J; bases not matched to a gene: 11. The CDR3 is 15 amino acids. Source study methods: Estimates of nucleated cell counts were drawn from the amplification of reference gene primers. The table came from immunoSEQ multiplex PCR; TCRdb's copy has only in-frame clones and leaves some out. V and J calls plus clone size are reproduced from that table; the DNA served to infer D and trimming. The sample yields 150,000 to 170,000 clones, around 80% seen once. Recovered status in Cohort 3 required two negative PCRs, clearance, or symptom resolution. The data belong to a study of blood T cell repertoires in COVID-19. For the study at large: The study drew acute and convalescent COVID-19 samples from the United States, Italy and Spain.

The receptor comes from a man aged 50-60 years who had recovered from COVID-19. The sequenced sample was PBMCs or T cells enriched from blood (not recorded which). The V and J genes are TRBV6-5 and TRBJ2-5; 8 nucleotides agree with TRBD1. CDR3 sequence (DNA): TGTGCCAGCAGTACCGCCGACAGGGGTTGGCAGACCCAGTACTTC. As protein: CASSTADRGWQTQYF.